This is a list of T cell receptor beta chains from one sample in a study of cytomegalovirus exposure and HLA in healthy donors. Some clones are missing from TCRdb's copy, which holds only in-frame ones; the method was immunoSEQ multiplex PCR. The top ten clones hold approximately 13% of a sample with over 150,000 clones, roughly 78% of them seen once. Specimen: PBMCs. The origin of the receptors is a woman aged 50 to 60 in good health and CMV-seropositive. Both conserved end residues are part of each CDR3. D genes are given only for firm matches. Clone size, where shown, is once, few, many, or a class for clones that have expanded.

clone_size | j_call | v_call | cdr3_length | d_call | cdr3_nt | cdr3_aa
. | TRBJ1-2 | TRBV6-5 | 14 | . | TGTGCCAGCACCGCGCGTTTCGAGGCCTATGGCTACACCTTC | CASTARFEAYGYTF
. | TRBJ1-6 | TRBV6-6 | 15 | TRBD1 | TGTGCCAGCAGTTATGCGGGACAGGCGGATTCACCCCTCCACTTT | CASSYAGQADSPLHF
once | TRBJ1-3 | TRBV5-1 | 13 | . | TGCGCCAGCAGCCAGCAGGCTGGAAACACCATATATTTT | CASSQQAGNTIYF
. | TRBJ1-5 | TRBV6-1 | 21 | . | TGTGCCAGCAGGGAAATTCACCGGGGGTATGGCAAGGGATATAGCAATCAGCCCCAGCATTTT | CASREIHRGYGKGYSNQPQHF
. | TRBJ2-1 | TRBV7-9 | 12 | . | TGTGCCAGCAGCTTAGGCGGACAGGAGCAGTTCTTC | CASSLGGQEQFF
. | TRBJ2-3 | TRBV29-1 | 16 | TRBD2 | TGCAGCGTTTGGGGTGGAGGGCGGGGGAGCACAGATACGCAGTATTTT | CSVWGGGRGSTDTQYF
. | TRBJ1-1 | TRBV19 | 13 | . | TGTGCCAGTACCACCTCGGGGGGGACTGAAGCTTTCTTT | CASTTSGGTEAFF
. | TRBJ1-2 | TRBV6-1 | 14 | TRBD1 | TGTGCCGGGGGACAGCCCTTTTCTAACTATGGCTACACCTTC | CAGGQPFSNYGYTF
. | TRBJ2-2 | TRBV7-6 | 12 | . | TGTGCCAGCAGCTTTCCCGGCGGGGAGCTGTTTTTT | CASSFPGGELFF
. | TRBJ1-1 | TRBV29-1 | 13 | . | TGCAGCGTTGGGGGGCTTTACGGCACTGAAGCTTTCTTT | CSVGGLYGTEAFF
. | TRBJ1-6 | TRBV30 | 13 | . | TGTGCCTGGGGAGGCTCCTATAATTCACCCCTCCACTTT | CAWGGSYNSPLHF
. | TRBJ2-1 | TRBV5-8 | 16 | TRBD2 | TGTGCCAGCAGCTCGGGAGCGGGGGGTTCCTACAATGAGCAGTTCTTC | CASSSGAGGSYNEQFF
. | TRBJ2-3 | TRBV10-1 | 15 | . | TGCGCCAGCACCACGCAGGGGATCCGAGCAGATACGCAGTATTTT | CASTTQGIRADTQYF
. | TRBJ2-3 | TRBV5-8 | 18 | . | TGTGCCAGCAGCTTGGACGGTGTTGAGGACAGCCAAACTAATACGCAGTATTTT | CASSLDGVEDSQTNTQYF
. | TRBJ1-5 | TRBV6-6 | 15 | . | TGTGCCAGCGGCGGCGGGGCTTATAGCAATCAGCCCCAGCATTTT | CASGGGAYSNQPQHF
. | TRBJ2-2 | TRBV14 | 14 | . | TGTGCCAGCAGCCAAAGTCTAGTTCCCGGGGAGCTGTTTTTT | CASSQSLVPGELFF
few | TRBJ1-1 | TRBV6-4 | 14 | TRBD1 | TGTGCCAGCAGTGCGGGGACAGGCGGTTCTGAAGCTTTCTTT | CASSAGTGGSEAFF
. | TRBJ2-5 | TRBV7-6 | 18 | . | TGTGCCAGCAGCTTTCAACAGGCGGGGGCCTATCGGGGAGAGACCCAGTACTTC | CASSFQQAGAYRGETQYF
. | TRBJ1-2 | TRBV7-9 | 15 | TRBD1 | TGTGCCAGCAGCCGAACCGGGACAGCGAGCTATGGCTACACCTTC | CASSRTGTASYGYTF
. | TRBJ2-7 | TRBV6-1 | 15 | . | TGTGCCAGCAGTCTGGACACCGGTTACTCCTACGAGCAGTACTTC | CASSLDTGYSYEQYF
. | TRBJ2-1 | TRBV5-4 | 16 | TRBD2 | TGTGCCAGCAGCTTACCCAGCGGGGGGACATACAATGAGCAGTTCTTC | CASSLPSGGTYNEQFF
. | TRBJ1-5 | TRBV19 | 16 | . | TGTGCCAGTAGAGACAGTTCGAAGAAAATGGGTCAGCCCCAGCATTTT | CASRDSSKKMGQPQHF
. | TRBJ2-2 | TRBV19 | 15 | . | TGTGCCAGTAGTAAAGGGGGGAGGGTCACCGGGGAGCTGTTTTTT | CASSKGGRVTGELFF
few | TRBJ2-1 | TRBV2 | 15 | TRBD1 | TGTGCCAGCAGCCCCGGGACAGGGGGCTACAATGAGCAGTTCTTC | CASSPGTGGYNEQFF
. | TRBJ2-3 | TRBV27 | 16 | TRBD2 | TGTGCCAGCAGTTTAAGGCGGGGGGGCCTCACAGATACGCAGTATTTT | CASSLRRGGLTDTQYF
. | TRBJ2-7 | TRBV30 | 12 | TRBD1 | TGTGCCTGGAATGGACAGGTTGCCGAGCAGTACTTC | CAWNGQVAEQYF
. | TRBJ2-3 | TRBV5-4 | 15 | TRBD2 | TGTGCCAGCAGACTAGCGGGGGGGACCACAGATACGCAGTATTTT | CASRLAGGTTDTQYF